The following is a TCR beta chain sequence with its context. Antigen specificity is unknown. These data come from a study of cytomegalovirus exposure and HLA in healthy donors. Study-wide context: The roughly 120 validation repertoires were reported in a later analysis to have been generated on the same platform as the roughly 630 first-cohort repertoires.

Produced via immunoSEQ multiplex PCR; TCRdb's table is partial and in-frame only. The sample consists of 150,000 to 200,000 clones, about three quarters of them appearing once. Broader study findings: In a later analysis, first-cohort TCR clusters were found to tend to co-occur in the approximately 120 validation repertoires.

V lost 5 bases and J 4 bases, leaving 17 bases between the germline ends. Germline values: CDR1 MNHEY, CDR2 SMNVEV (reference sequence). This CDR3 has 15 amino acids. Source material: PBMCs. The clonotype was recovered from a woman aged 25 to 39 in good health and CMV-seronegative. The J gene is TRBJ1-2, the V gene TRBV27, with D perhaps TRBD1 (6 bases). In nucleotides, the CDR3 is TGTGCCAGCAGTCCCTCCGGGGGGCGAGGCTATGGCTACACCTTC. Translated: CASSPSGGRGYGYTF.